This TCR beta chain was identified in a study of PD-1 blockade in classical Hodgkin lymphoma. The table came from immunoSEQ multiplex PCR; TCRdb's copy has only in-frame clones and leaves some out. The table records roughly 24,000 clones, 60% to 85% of them present only once. Every patient relapsed after autologous stem cell transplantation, and brentuximab vedotin exposure varied. Trimming took off 5 bases at V and 2 bases at J, with 19 bases between the two ends. The CDR3 is 16 amino acids. Germline CDR1 and CDR2: SGHAT and FQNNGV. The sample was peripheral blood mononuclear cells (PBMCs), taken before the second cycle of nivolumab. The genes are TRBV11-2 and TRBJ2-7; D is ambiguous. The sequence derives from a human donor with classical Hodgkin lymphoma. Here the CDR3 reads CASSPGPSFIPYEQYF. The CDR3 bases are TGTGCCAGCAGCCCCGGTCCATCCTTCATCCCCTACGAGCAGTACTTC.